Each of the 30 T cell receptor beta chains below was sequenced from the same sample in a study of graft-versus-host responses after intestinal transplantation. Method: immunoSEQ multiplex PCR; TCRdb's copy keeps in-frame clones and lacks some. The sample has 80,000 to 100,000 clones; about 88% are singletons. No antigens are known for them. The sample here was unstimulated CD4+ T cells sorted from spleen or lymph node cells, taken before intestinal transplant. All receptors derive from a human donor who received an intestinal transplant.

This clone has more than one count but fewer than ten. This chain links TRBV30 with TRBJ1-5; no clear D. Trimming stripped 0 bases from V and 7 bases from J, with 7 bases between. Germline V CDR1 and CDR2: GTSNPN, SVGIG (reference sequence). CDR3 size: 12 residues. The CDR3 region has the DNA TGTGCCTGGAGTGTATCGGAGCAGCCCCAGCATTTT. It specifies CAWSVSEQPQHF.

The rearrangement uses TRBV5-4 and TRBJ2-1; 12 nucleotides agree with TRBD2. Unmatched junction bases numbered 2, after V lost 3 bases and J lost 4 bases. The CDR3 runs 15 residues. CDR1 SGHNT and CDR2 YYREEE come from the germline V gene (reference sequence). The DNA for the CDR3 is TGTGCCAGCAGCTCGACTAGCGGGGGATACAATGAGCAGTTCTTC. It specifies CASSSTSGGYNEQFF.

This clone appeared a single time. The chain couples TRBV10-3 to TRBJ2-7; 13 nucleotides align to TRBD2. J lost 4 bases, V lost 0 bases, and 3 bases had no gene match. CDR3 length: 16 residues. CDR1 and CDR2 (germline): ENHRY, SYGVKD. The CDR3 sequence: CAISESWTSGGYEQYF. The CDR3 region has the DNA TGTGCCATCAGTGAGTCTTGGACTAGCGGGGGATACGAGCAGTACTTC.

The chain has TRBV9 and TRBJ1-4, with D perhaps matching TRBD1 (6 bases). CDR1 is SGDLS and CDR2 is YYNGEE in the germline V gene. This CDR3 spans 15 amino acids. V was shortened by 0 bases and J by 8 bases, with 14 bases between the two germline ends. CDR3 in DNA: TGTGCCAGCAGCGTAGCTGCAGGGGTTGGAGAAAAACTGTTTTTT. Translating it yields CASSVAAGVGEKLFF.

In the case of this clone: Other nucleotide sequences from this sample produce the same CDR3. The chain uses TRBV7-9 and TRBJ2-5; TRBD2 aligns across 12 bases. Germline loops: CDR1 SEHNR, CDR2 FQNEAQ (reference sequence). CDR3 length: 14 residues. Trimming took 5 bases from V and 5 from J; bases not matched to a gene: 3. CDR3 sequence reads: CASSPGLAGETQYF. In DNA form, the CDR3 reads TGTGCCAGCAGCCCAGGACTAGCGGGGGAGACCCAGTACTTC.

This sequence joins TRBV5-1 and TRBJ2-3, with 8 bases matching TRBD2. V dropped 5 bases and J dropped 3; count of bases not matched to a gene: 11. The CDR3 loop spans 16 amino acids. Germline loops: CDR1 SGHRS, CDR2 YFSETQ. CDR3 amino acids: CASRDQTGGRTDTQYF. CDR3 in DNA: TGCGCCAGCAGGGACCAGACGGGGGGGCGGACAGATACGCAGTATTTT.

The chain joins TRBV11-3 to TRBJ2-1; TRBD2 matches at 10 bases. CDR3 size: 15 residues. Germline trimming cut 4 bases from V and 0 bases from J; bases unmatched to any gene: 0. The germline V gene encodes CDR1 SGHNT and CDR2 YENEEA. The CDR3 sequence is CASSSSGSSYNEQFF. The CDR3 DNA is TGTGCCAGCAGCTCTAGCGGGAGCTCCTACAATGAGCAGTTCTTC.

V is TRBV19 and J is TRBJ2-7; TRBD2 matches 11 bases. CDR1 and CDR2 (germline): LNHDA, SQIVND (reference sequence). The CDR3 is made up of 18 amino acids. Trimming at V came to 4 bases and at J to 5 bases, leaving 16 bases not matched to a gene. DNA of the CDR3: TGTGCCAGTAGTAGGATGACTAGCGGGAAAGCACGGCGGGACGAGCAGTACTTC. Amino acids: CASSRMTSGKARRDEQYF.

This clone has just one count. The CDR3 here is CASSLRGDTQYF. The DNA for the CDR3 is TGTGCCAGCAGCTTACGGGGGGATACGCAGTATTTT. The V and J genes are TRBV13 and TRBJ2-3, with D tentatively TRBD2 (6 bases). The V end lost 2 bases, the J end lost 6 bases, and 6 bases lay between the germline ends. Germline V lookup: CDR1 PRHDT, CDR2 FYEKMQ (reference sequence). The CDR3 extends over 12 amino acids.

This clone was counted a few times. The CDR3 coding sequence is TGTGCCAGCAGAGCTGGGGGGTTGAACACTGAAGCTTTCTTT. It specifies CASRAGGLNTEAFF. The chain links TRBV28 to TRBJ1-1, with D perhaps matching TRBD1 (5 bases). Germline V gives CDR1 MDHEN, CDR2 SYDVKM. Trimming left V 6 bases short and J 0 bases short, with 11 bases between. This CDR3 spans 14 amino acids.

On this clone: The sample has other DNA sequences that encode this CDR3 too. J is TRBJ1-1 and V is TRBV6-5; possibly TRBD1 for D (5 bases). Germline CDR1 and CDR2: MNHEY and SVGAGI. This CDR3 has 13 amino acids. V gave up 8 bases and J gave up 2 bases, with 12 bases separating them. The CDR3 loop reads CASAQGKNTEAFF. The CDR3 region has the DNA TGTGCCAGCGCCCAGGGTAAAAACACTGAAGCTTTCTTT.

The V gene is TRBV5-6, the J gene TRBJ2-3; 9 bases are shared with TRBD2. CDR1 and CDR2 (germline): SGHDT, YYEEEE. After removal of 5 bases from V and 4 bases from J, the junction contained 8 bases not matched to a gene. This CDR3 spans 15 amino acids. The CDR3, as DNA: TGTGCCAGCAGATCGGCGGGGGGGCCCCCAGATACGCAGTATTTT. As protein: CASRSAGGPPDTQYF.

CDR3: CASQGQETQYF. DNA for the CDR3: TGTGCCTCACAGGGGCAAGAGACCCAGTACTTC. The chain combines TRBV7-9 with TRBJ2-5; 7 nucleotides agree with TRBD1. V gave up 11 bases and J gave up 2 bases; unmatched junction bases: 2. CDR1 SEHNR and CDR2 FQNEAQ come from the germline V gene (reference sequence). The CDR3 has 11 amino acids.

This chain connects TRBV27 to TRBJ2-7; 8 nucleotides agree with TRBD1. With V trimmed by 9 bases and J by 0 bases, 1 base remained unmatched. Germline CDR1 is MNHEY and CDR2 is SMNVEV (reference sequence). The CDR3 covers 12 residues. The CDR3 nucleotides are TGTGCCAGGGACAGGGACTCCTACGAGCAGTACTTC. Translation gives CARDRDSYEQYF.

The V and J genes are TRBV5-5 and TRBJ1-1; a possible D gene is TRBD1 (6 bases). Germline loops: CDR1 SGHKS, CDR2 YYEKEE (reference sequence). The CDR3 covers 15 residues. V gave up 0 bases and J gave up 1 base, with 10 bases separating them. This CDR3 is CASSLVTGGNTEAFF. The CDR3 bases are TGTGCCAGCAGCTTGGTGACAGGAGGGAACACTGAAGCTTTCTTT.

The gene calls are TRBV5-1 and TRBJ2-5, with a possible D match to TRBD1 (5 bases). This CDR3 region has 11 residues. The germline CDR1 and CDR2 sequences are SGHRS and YFSETQ. V was pared by 5 bases and J by 5 bases, with 7 bases between. The CDR3 reads CASRGQETQYF. In DNA form, the CDR3 reads TGCGCCAGCAGGGGGCAGGAGACCCAGTACTTC. Complete variable domain (other parts from reference TRBV5-1 and TRBJ2-5): KAGVTQTPRYLIKTRGQQVTLSCSPISGHRSVSWYQQTPGQGLQFLFEYFSETQRNKGNFPGRFSGRQFSNSRSEMNVSTLELGDSALYLCASRGQETQYFGPGTRLLVL.

The genes are TRBV28 and TRBJ2-7, with D maybe TRBD2 (5 bases). Germline V gives CDR1 MDHEN, CDR2 SYDVKM. The CDR3 runs to 13 residues. The V end was cut by 3 bases, the J end by 3 bases, with 9 bases between. The CDR3 protein is CASSLAGDYEQYF. DNA of the CDR3: TGTGCCAGCAGTTTGGCCGGGGACTACGAGCAGTACTTC.

This chain joins TRBV5-1 and TRBJ2-1, with D possibly TRBD1 on 5 matching bases. The germline V gene has CDR1 SGHRS and CDR2 YFSETQ. The CDR3 is 13 residues long. Trimming removed 1 base at V and 7 bases at J, with 9 bases between. CDR3 nucleotide sequence: TGCGCCAGCAGCTTGTTACAGGTAAATGAGCAGTTCTTC. Its protein product is CASSLLQVNEQFF.

This clone occurred once. The V call is TRBV11-2, the J call TRBJ1-1; D perhaps matches TRBD1 (6 bases). V shed 5 bases and J shed 0 bases, with 10 bases lying between them. The CDR3 is 14 residues long. Germline CDR1 reads SGHAT; CDR2 reads FQNNGV. The CDR3 DNA sequence: TGTGCCAGCAGCACCCGGACAGTGAACACTGAAGCTTTCTTT. Translated: CASSTRTVNTEAFF.

V gene TRBV6-5 combines with J gene TRBJ1-2; no firm D call. Trimming cost V 9 bases and J 0 bases, with 17 bases left between them. This CDR3 has 15 residues. CDR1 and CDR2 (germline): MNHEY, SVGAGI. The CDR3 loop reads CASYFRRDSNYGYTF. CDR3 DNA: TGTGCCAGTTATTTTCGGAGAGATTCTAACTATGGCTACACCTTC.

This clone has a handful of counts. The chain's CDR3 is CASSTIQGFGSPLHF. Here the CDR3 DNA reads TGTGCCAGCAGCACAATACAGGGATTTGGTTCACCCCTCCACTTT. The chain joins TRBV6-5 to TRBJ1-6; perhaps TRBD1 as D (6 bases). Germline assignment: CDR1 MNHEY and CDR2 SVGAGI. The V end lost 6 bases, the J end lost 9 bases, and 18 bases lay between the germline ends. The CDR3 is 15 residues long.

This chain connects TRBV11-3 to TRBJ2-7; tentative D call: TRBD2 (6 bases). V gave up 5 bases and J gave up 2 bases, with 25 bases separating them. The CDR3 consists of 18 residues. CDR1 and CDR2 from the germline V gene are SGHNT and YENEEA. CDR3 coding DNA: TGTGCCAGCAGCCCCGGCGGGATTGAGGGAGAAGCCCCCTACGAGCAGTACTTC. Its protein product is CASSPGGIEGEAPYEQYF.

V is TRBV6-1 and J is TRBJ1-2, with unresolved D. CDR1 and CDR2 (germline): MNHNS, SASEGT. The germline V and J ends were trimmed by 2 bases and 2 bases, with 3 bases remaining between them. The CDR3 length is 12 residues. The CDR3 sequence is CASSERNYGYTF. CDR3 coding DNA: TGTGCCAGCAGTGAACGGAACTATGGCTACACCTTC.

This chain links TRBV18 with TRBJ2-7; D unresolved. V was pared by 5 bases and J by 5 bases, with 7 bases between. CDR3 size: 11 residues. Germline CDR1 KGHSH, CDR2 LQKENI. CDR3: CASSATDEQYF. DNA of the CDR3: TGTGCCAGCTCAGCTACGGACGAGCAGTACTTC.

The chain couples TRBV5-4 to TRBJ2-3, with 11 bases identical to TRBD2. From germline, CDR1 is SGHNT and CDR2 YYREEE (reference sequence). Trimming removed 4 bases from V and 1 base from J; junction bases left unmatched: 2. The CDR3 is 15 residues long. The CDR3 DNA reads as TGTGCCAGCAGCCTTAGCGGGAGGGGCACAGATACGCAGTATTTT. It codes for CASSLSGRGTDTQYF.

V usage is TRBV6-1 and J usage is TRBJ2-2, with D possibly matching TRBD2 (5 bases). Trimming cost V 0 bases and J 6 bases, with 5 bases left between them. Germline V gene lookup returns CDR1 MNHNS and CDR2 SASEGT. CDR3 size: 13 residues. Here the CDR3 reads CASSEAGAGELFF. The CDR3 DNA reads as TGTGCCAGCAGTGAAGCGGGAGCCGGGGAGCTGTTTTTT.

V gene TRBV5-1 combines with J gene TRBJ2-3; weak D call: TRBD1 (6 bases). This CDR3 region has 16 residues. Germline V gene sequence: CDR1 SGHRS, CDR2 YFSETQ. V gave up 5 bases and J gave up 0 bases, with 16 bases separating them. DNA of the CDR3: TGCGCCAGCAGTTCTTTACAGGGAATTAGCACAGATACGCAGTATTTT. Protein sequence: CASSSLQGISTDTQYF.

The rearrangement uses TRBV6-5 and TRBJ2-7; a weak D match, TRBD1 (6 bases). The V end lost 8 bases, the J end lost 2 bases, and 16 bases lay between the germline ends. Germline lookup yields CDR1 MNHEY and CDR2 SVGAGI. The length of the CDR3 is 14 residues. CDR3 sequence: CASHAVGQTYEQYF. The CDR3 region has the DNA TGTGCCAGCCACGCCGTCGGACAGACCTACGAGCAGTACTTC.

The chain uses TRBV9 and TRBJ1-3; D perhaps matches TRBD1 (5 bases). This CDR3 is built from 15 residues. Germline-derived CDR1 and CDR2 are SGDLS and YYNGEE. V shed 3 bases and J shed 0 bases, with 10 bases lying between them. This CDR3 reads CASSAAGHSGNTIYF. The CDR3 region has the DNA TGTGCCAGCAGCGCCGCAGGACACTCTGGAAACACCATATATTTT.

This chain links TRBV9 with TRBJ2-3; 10 positions agree with TRBD2. Germline loops: CDR1 SGDLS, CDR2 YYNGEE. Trimming took 0 bases from V and 1 from J; bases not matched to a gene: 5. This CDR3 has 17 amino acids. The CDR3, as DNA: TGTGCCAGCAGCGTAGTAGGTGGACTAGCGGGCACAGATACGCAGTATTTT. Translating gives CASSVVGGLAGTDTQYF.